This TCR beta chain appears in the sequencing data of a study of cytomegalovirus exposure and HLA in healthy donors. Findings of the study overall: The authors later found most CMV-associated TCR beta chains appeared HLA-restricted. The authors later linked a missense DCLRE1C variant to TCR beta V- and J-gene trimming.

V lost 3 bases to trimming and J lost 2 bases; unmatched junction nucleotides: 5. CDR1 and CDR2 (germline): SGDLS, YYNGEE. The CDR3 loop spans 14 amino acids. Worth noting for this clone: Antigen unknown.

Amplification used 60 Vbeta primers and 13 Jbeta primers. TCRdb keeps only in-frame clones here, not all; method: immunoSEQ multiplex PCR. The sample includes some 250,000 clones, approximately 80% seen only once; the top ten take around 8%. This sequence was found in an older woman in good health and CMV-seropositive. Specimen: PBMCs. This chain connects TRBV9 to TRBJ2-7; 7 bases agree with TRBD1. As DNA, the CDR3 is TGTGCCAGCAGCGCTCACGACAGGGCCTACGAGCAGTACTTC. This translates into CASSAHDRAYEQYF. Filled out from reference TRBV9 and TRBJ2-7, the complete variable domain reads DSGVTQTPKHLITATGQRVTLRCSPRSGDLSVYWYQQSLDQGLQFLIQYYNGEERAKGNILERFSAQQFPDLHSELNLSSLELGDSALYFCASSAHDRAYEQYFGPGTRLTVT.